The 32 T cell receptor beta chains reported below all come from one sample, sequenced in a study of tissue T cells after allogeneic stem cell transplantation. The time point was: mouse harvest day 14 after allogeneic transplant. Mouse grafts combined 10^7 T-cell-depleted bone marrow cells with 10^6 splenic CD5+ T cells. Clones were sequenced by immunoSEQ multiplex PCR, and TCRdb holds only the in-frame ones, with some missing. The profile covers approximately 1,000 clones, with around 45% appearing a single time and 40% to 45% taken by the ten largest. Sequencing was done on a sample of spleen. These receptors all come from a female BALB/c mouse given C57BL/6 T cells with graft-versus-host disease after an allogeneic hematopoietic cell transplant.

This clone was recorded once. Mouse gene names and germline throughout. The CDR3 is CASSADRGLDTQYF. The DNA read from the CDR3 is TGTGCCAGCAGTGCCGACAGGGGGCTAGACACCCAGTAC. This chain uses TRBV13-1 with TRBJ2-5; 10 nucleotides agree with TRBD1. The read halts 1 residue ahead of the CDR3 end, with the missing end drawn from the germline J gene. Trimming removed 3 bases from V and 5 bases from J; junction bases left unmatched: 3. The CDR3 extends over 14 amino acids. Germline V gene data show CDR1 as NSHNY and CDR2 as SYGAGN.

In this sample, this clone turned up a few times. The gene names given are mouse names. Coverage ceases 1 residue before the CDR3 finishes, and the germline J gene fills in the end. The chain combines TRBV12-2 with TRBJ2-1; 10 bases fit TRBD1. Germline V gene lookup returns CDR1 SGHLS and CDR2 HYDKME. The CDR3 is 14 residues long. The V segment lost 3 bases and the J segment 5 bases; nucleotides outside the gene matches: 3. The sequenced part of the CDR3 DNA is TGTGCCAGCTCTGCCGGGACAGGGGATGCTGAGCAGTTC. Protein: CASSAGTGDAEQF. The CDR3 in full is CASSAGTGDAEQFF.

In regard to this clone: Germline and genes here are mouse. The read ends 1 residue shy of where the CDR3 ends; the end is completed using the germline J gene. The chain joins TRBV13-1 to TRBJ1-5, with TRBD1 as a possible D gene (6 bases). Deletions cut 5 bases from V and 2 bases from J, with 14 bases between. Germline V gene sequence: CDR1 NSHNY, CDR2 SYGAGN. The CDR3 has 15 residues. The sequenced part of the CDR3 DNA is TGTGCCAGCAGGCCCCGGGACAAATACAACCAGGCTCCGCTT. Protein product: CASRPRDKYNQAPL. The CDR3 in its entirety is CASRPRDKYNQAPLF.

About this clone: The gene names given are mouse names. CDR3 DNA, as far as it was read: TGTGCCAGCAGTTTGACAAATTCCAACGAAAGATTATTT. Translating gives CASSLTNSNERLF. The whole CDR3 sequence is CASSLTNSNERLFF. The chain links TRBV14 to TRBJ1-4; D is ambiguous. The CDR3 end falls 1 residue outside the read, so it is completed with the germline J gene. Deletions cut 2 bases from V and 1 base from J, with 6 bases between. CDR1 is SGHDT, CDR2 FRDEAV, per germline. This CDR3 region has 14 residues.

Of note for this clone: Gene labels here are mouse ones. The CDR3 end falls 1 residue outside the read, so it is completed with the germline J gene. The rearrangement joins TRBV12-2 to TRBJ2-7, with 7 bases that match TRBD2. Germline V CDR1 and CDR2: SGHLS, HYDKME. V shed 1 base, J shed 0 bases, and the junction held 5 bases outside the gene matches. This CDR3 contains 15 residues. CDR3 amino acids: CASSLPGGSSYEQYF. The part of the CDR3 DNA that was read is TGTGCCAGCTCTCTTCCTGGGGGTAGCTCCTATGAACAGTAC.

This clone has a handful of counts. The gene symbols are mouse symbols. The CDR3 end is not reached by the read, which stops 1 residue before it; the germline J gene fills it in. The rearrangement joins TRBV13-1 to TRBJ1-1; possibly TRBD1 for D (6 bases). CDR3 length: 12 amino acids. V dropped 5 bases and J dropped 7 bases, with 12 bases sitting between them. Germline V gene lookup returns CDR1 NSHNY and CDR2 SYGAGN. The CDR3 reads CASRTGAGEVFF. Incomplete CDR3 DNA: TGTGCCAGCAGGACGGGGGCAGGAGAAGTCTTC.

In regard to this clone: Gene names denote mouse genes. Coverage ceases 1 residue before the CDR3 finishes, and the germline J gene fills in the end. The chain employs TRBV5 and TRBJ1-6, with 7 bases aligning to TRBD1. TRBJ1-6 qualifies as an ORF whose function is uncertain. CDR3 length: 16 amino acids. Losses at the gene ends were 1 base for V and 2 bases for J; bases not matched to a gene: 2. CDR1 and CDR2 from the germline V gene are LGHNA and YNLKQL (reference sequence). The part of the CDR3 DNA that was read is TGTGCCAGCAGCCAAGGGCAGGGGGCCTATAATTCGCCCCTCTAC. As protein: CASSQGQGAYNSPLY. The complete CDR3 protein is CASSQGQGAYNSPLYF.

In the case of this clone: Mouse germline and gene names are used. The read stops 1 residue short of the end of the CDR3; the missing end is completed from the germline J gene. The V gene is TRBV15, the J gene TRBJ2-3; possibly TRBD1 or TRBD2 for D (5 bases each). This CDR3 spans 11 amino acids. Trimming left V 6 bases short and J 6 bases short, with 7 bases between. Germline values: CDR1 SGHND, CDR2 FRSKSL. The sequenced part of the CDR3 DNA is TGTGCCAGCAGGGGGGAGGAAACGCTGTAT. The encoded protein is CASRGEETLY. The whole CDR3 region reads CASRGEETLYF.

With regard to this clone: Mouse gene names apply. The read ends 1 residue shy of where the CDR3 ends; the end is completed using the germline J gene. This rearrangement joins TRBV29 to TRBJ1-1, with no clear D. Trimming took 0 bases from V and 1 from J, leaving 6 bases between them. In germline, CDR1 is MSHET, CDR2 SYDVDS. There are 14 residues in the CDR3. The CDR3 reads CASSLSSGNTEVFF. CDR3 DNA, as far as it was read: TGTGCTAGCAGTTTATCCTCCGGGAACACAGAAGTCTTC.

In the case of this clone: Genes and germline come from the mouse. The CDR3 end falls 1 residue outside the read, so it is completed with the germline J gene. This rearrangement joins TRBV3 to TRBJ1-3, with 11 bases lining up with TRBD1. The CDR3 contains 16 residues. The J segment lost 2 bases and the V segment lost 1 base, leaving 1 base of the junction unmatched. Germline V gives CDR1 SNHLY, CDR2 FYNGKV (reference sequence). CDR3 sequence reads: CASSLGGQGAGNTLYF. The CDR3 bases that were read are TGTGCCAGCAGCTTAGGGGGACAGGGGGCTGGAAATACGCTCTAT.

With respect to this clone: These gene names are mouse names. The DNA read from the CDR3 is TGTGCCAGCGGCACCGGGGGGATTAGCACAGAAGTCTTC. It specifies CASGTGGISTEVF. The whole CDR3 reads CASGTGGISTEVFF. The rearrangement uses TRBV13-2 and TRBJ1-1, with a possible D match to TRBD1 (5 bases). The read terminates 1 residue before the CDR3 end, so the remaining end is supplied by the germline J gene. The V end lost 5 bases, the J end lost 4 bases, and 15 bases lay between the germline ends. The CDR3 sequence is 14 residues long. In germline, CDR1 is NNHNN, CDR2 SYGAGS (reference sequence).

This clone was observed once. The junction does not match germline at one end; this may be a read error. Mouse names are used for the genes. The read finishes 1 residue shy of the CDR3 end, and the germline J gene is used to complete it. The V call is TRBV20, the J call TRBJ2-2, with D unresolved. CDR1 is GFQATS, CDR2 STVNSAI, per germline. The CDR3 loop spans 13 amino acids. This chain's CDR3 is CGASTGNTEQLYF. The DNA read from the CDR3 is TGTGGTGCTAGTACGGGGAACACCGAGCAGCTCTAC.

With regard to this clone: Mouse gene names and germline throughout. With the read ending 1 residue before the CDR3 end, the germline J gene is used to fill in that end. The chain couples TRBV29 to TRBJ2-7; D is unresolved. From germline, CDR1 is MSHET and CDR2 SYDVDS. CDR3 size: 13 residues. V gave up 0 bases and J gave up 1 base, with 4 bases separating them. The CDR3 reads CASSLSTSYEQYF. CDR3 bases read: TGTGCTAGCAGTTTATCCACGTCCTATGAACAGTAC.

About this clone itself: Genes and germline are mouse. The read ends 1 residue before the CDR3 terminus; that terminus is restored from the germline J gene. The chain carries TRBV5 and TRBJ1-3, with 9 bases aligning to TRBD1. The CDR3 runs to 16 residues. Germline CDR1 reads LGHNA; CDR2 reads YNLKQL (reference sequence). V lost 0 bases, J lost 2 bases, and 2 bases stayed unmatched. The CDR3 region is CASSQEGDRAGNTLYF. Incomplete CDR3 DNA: TGTGCCAGCAGCCAAGAAGGGGACAGGGCTGGAAATACGCTCTAT.

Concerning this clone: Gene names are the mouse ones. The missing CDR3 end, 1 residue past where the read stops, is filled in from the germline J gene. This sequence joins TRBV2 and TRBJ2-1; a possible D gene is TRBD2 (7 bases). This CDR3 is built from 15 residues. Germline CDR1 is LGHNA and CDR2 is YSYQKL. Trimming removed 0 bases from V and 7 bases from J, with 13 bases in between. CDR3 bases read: TGTGCCAGCAGCCAAGATTGGGGGGCGCGAGCTGAGCAGTTC. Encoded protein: CASSQDWGARAEQF. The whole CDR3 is CASSQDWGARAEQFF.

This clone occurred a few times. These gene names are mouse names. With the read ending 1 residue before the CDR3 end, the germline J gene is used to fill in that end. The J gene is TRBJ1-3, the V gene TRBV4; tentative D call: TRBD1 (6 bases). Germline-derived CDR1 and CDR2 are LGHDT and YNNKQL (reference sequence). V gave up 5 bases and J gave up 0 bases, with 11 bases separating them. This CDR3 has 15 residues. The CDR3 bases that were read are TGTGCCAGCAGCAACCGGGACACTTCTGGAAATACGCTCTAT. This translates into CASSNRDTSGNTLY. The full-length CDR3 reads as CASSNRDTSGNTLYF.

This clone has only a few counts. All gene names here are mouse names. The CDR3 spells CASSQDWAEQYF. Partial CDR3 DNA: TGTGCAAGCAGCCAGGACTGGGCCGAACAGTAC. The V call is TRBV16, the J call TRBJ2-7; 8 bases line up with TRBD2. With the read ending 1 residue before the CDR3 end, the germline J gene is used to fill in that end. The germline V gene has CDR1 SGHSA and CDR2 FRNQAP. The CDR3 is 12 amino acids. V lost 5 bases, J lost 7 bases, and 4 bases stayed unmatched.

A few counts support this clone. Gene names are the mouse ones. CDR3 region: CASSPDRVGEQYF. Incomplete CDR3 DNA: TGTGCCAGCAGCCCAGACAGGGTTGGAGAACAGTAC. The chain recombines TRBV3 with TRBJ2-7; 7 positions match TRBD1. The read ends 1 residue early relative to the CDR3; the germline J gene fills the gap. V gave up 5 bases and J gave up 7 bases; unmatched junction bases: 8. The V gene's germline CDR1 is SNHLY and CDR2 FYNGKV (reference sequence). This CDR3 contains 13 residues.

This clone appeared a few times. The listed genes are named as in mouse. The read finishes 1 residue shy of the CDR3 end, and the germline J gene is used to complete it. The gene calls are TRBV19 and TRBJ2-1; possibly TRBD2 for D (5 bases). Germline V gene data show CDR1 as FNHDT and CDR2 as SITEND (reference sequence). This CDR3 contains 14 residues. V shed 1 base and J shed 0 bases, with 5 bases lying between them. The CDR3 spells CASSIWGNYAEQFF. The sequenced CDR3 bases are TGTGCCAGCAGTATATGGGGTAACTATGCTGAGCAGTTC.

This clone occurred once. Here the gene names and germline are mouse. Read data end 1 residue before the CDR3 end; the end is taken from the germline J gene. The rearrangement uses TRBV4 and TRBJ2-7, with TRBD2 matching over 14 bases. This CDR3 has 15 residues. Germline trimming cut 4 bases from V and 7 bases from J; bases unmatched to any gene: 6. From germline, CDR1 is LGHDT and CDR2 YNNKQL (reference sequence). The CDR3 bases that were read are TGTGCCAGCAGCTTCCGGGACTGGGGGGGCGGGGAACAGTAC. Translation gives CASSFRDWGGGEQY. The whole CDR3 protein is CASSFRDWGGGEQYF.

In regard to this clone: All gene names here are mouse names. CDR3 residues: CASSQDGTGQDTQYF. The DNA read from the CDR3 is TGTGCCAGCAGCCAAGATGGGACTGGGCAAGACACCCAGTAC. This chain uses TRBV2 with TRBJ2-5; 9 bases are shared with TRBD2. The read ends 1 residue before the CDR3 terminus; that terminus is restored from the germline J gene. V lost 0 bases to trimming and J lost 3 bases; unmatched junction nucleotides: 1. Germline V gives CDR1 LGHNA, CDR2 YSYQKL. CDR3 size: 15 residues.

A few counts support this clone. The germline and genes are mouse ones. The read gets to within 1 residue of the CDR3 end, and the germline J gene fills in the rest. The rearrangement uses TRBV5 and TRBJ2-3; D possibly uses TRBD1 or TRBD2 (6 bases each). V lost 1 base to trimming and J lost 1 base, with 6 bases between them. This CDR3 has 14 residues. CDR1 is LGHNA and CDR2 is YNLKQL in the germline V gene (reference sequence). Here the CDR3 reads CASSQGGRAETLYF. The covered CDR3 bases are TGTGCCAGCAGCCAAGGGGGGCGTGCAGAAACGCTGTAT.

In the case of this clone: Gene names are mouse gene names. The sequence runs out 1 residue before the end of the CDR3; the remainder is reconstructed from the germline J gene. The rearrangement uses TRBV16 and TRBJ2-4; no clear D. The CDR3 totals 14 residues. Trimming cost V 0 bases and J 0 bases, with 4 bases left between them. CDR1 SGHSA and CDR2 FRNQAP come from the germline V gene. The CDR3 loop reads CASSLEQSQNTLYF. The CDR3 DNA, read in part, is TGTGCAAGCAGCTTAGAGCAAAGTCAAAACACCTTGTAC.

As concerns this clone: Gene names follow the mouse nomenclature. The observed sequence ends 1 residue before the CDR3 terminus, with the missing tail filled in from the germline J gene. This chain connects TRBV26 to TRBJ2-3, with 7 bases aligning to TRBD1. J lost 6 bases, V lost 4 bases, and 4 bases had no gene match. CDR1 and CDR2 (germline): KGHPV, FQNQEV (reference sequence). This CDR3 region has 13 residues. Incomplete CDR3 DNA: TGTGCCAGCAGTCCGCACAGGGGCGAAACGCTGTAT. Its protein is CASSPHRGETLY. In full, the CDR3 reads CASSPHRGETLYF.

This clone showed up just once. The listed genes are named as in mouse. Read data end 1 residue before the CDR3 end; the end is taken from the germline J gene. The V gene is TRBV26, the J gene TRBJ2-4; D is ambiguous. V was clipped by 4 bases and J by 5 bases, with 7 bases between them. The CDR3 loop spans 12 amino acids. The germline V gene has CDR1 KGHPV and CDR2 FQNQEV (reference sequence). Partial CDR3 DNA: TGTGCCAGCAGTCCCATCAGAAACACCTTGTAC. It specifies CASSPIRNTLY. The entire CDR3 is CASSPIRNTLYF.

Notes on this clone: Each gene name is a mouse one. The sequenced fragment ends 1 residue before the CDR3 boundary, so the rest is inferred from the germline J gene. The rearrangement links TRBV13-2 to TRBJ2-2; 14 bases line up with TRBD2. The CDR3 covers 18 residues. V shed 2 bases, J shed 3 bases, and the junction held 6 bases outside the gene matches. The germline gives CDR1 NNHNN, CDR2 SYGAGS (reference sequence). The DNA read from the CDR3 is TGTGCCAGCGGTGACCGGGACTGGGGGGGCGCCGACACCGGGCAGCTCTAC. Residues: CASGDRDWGGADTGQLY. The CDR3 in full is CASGDRDWGGADTGQLYF.

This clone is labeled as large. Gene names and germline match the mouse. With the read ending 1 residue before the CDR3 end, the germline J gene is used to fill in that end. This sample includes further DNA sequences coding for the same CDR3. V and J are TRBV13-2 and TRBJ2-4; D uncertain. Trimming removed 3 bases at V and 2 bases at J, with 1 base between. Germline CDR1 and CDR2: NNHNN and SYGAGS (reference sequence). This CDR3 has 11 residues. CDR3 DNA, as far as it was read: TGTGCCAGCGGTGTTCAAAACACCTTGTAC. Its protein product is CASGVQNTLY. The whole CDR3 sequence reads CASGVQNTLYF.

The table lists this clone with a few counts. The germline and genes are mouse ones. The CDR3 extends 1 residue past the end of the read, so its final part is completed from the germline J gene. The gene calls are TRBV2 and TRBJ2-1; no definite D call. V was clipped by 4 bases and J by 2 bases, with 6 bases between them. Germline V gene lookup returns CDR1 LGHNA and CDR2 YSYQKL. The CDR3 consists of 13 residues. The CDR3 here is CASSLEDYAEQFF. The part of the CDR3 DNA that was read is TGTGCCAGCAGCCTGGAAGACTATGCTGAGCAGTTC.

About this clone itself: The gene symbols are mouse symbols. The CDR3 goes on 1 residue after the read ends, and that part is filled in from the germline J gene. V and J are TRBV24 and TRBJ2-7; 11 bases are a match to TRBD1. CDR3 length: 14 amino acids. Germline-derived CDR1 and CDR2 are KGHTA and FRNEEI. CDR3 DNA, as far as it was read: TGTGCAGCAGTCGGACCGGGACAGGGGGATGAACAGTAC. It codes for CAAVGPGQGDEQY. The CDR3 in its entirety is CAAVGPGQGDEQYF.

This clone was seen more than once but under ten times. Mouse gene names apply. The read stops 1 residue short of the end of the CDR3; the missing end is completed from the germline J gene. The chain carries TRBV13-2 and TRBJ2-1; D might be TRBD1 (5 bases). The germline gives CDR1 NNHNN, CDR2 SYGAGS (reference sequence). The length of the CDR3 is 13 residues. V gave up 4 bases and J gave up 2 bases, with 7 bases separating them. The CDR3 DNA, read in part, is TGTGCCAGCGGTCTCAGGGACTATGCTGAGCAGTTC. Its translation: CASGLRDYAEQF. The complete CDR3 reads CASGLRDYAEQFF.

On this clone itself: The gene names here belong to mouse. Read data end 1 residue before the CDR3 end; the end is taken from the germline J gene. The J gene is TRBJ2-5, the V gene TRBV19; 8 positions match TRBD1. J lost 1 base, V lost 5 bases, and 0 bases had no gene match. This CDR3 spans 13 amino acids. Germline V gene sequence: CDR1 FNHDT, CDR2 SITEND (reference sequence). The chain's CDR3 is CASRQGDQDTQYF. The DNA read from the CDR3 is TGTGCCAGCAGACAGGGGGACCAAGACACCCAGTAC.

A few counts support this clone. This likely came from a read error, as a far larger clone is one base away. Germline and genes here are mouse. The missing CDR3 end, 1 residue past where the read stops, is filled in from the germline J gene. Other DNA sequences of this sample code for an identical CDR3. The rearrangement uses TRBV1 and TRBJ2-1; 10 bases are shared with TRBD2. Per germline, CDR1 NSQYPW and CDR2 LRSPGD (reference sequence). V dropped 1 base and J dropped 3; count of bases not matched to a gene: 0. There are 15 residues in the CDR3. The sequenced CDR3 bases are TGCACCTGCAGTGCAGCTGGGGGGGCCTATGCTGAGCAGTTC. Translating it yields CTCSAAGGAYAEQF. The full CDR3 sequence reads CTCSAAGGAYAEQFF.